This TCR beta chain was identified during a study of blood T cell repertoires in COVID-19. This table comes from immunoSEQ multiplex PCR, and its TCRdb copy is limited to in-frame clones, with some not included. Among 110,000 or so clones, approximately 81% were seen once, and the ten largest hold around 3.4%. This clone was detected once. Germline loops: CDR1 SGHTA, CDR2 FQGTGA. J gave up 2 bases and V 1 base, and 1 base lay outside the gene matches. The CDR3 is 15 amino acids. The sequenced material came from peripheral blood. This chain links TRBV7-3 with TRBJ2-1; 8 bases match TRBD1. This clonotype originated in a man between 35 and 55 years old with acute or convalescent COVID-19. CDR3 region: CASSLNRGAYNEQFF. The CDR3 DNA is TGTGCCAGCAGCTTAAACAGGGGGGCCTACAATGAGCAGTTCTTC. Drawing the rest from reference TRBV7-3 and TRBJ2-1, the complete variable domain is GAGVSQTPSNKVTEKGKYVELRCDPISGHTALYWYRQSLGQGPEFLIYFQGTGAADDSGLPNDRFFAVRPEGSVSTLKIQRTERGDSAVYLCASSLNRGAYNEQFFGPGTRLTVL.